The clone carrying this T cell receptor beta chain was counted a few times. As handled by the study authors: Reference gene primer amplification gave estimated nucleated cell counts. Clones were read by immunoSEQ multiplex PCR, and TCRdb kept only the in-frame ones, dropping some. The DNA was the basis for D and trimming; V, J and clone size are from that table. The repertoire holds about 280,000 clones, with 88% as singletons. There are 16 residues in the CDR3. Trimming removed 5 bases from V and 5 bases from J; junction bases left unmatched: 8. CDR1 is MGHDK, CDR2 SYGVNS, per germline. The sample comes from a study of blood T cell repertoires in COVID-19. Study in general: Recovery among Cohort 3 donors was established by two negative PCRs, clearance, or symptom resolution. Italy, Spain and the United States were the sources of the convalescent and acute COVID-19 samples.

Participant age was roughly 18 to 89 years, and participants resided in about two dozen US areas. This chain uses TRBV25-1 with TRBJ2-5, with TRBD2 matching over 13 bases. This TCR was recovered from a woman aged 60-75 years in a cohort exposed to, infected with or recovered from COVID-19 (not recorded which). Input material: PBMCs or T cells enriched from blood (not recorded which). The CDR3 loop reads CASSPGLAGVLETQYF. The CDR3 DNA is TGTGCCAGCAGTCCTGGACTAGCGGGAGTTCTGGAGACCCAGTACTTC.